The present T cell receptor (beta chain) was sequenced within a study of T-cell reconstitution after alpha-beta-depleted transplantation in children. Per germline, CDR1 LGHDT and CDR2 YNNKEL (reference sequence). There are 16 residues in the CDR3. V shed 5 bases and J shed 2 bases, with 19 bases lying between them. Unique molecular identifiers were used to barcode this TCRbeta library. TCRdb reprocessed the PCR reads with MiXCR, giving one entry per CDR3 protein. The table shows some 490,000 distinct CDR3 sequences, with about an eighth occurring only once. Sample: PBMCs from the stem cell graft donor, taken from the stem cell graft. The sequence came from a human donor who donated a stem cell graft to a child with combined immunodeficiency. The genes are TRBV3-1 and TRBJ2-7, with a tentative D call TRBD1 (5 bases). The CDR3 reads CASSARFPQVTYEQYF. The CDR3 region has the DNA TGTGCCAGCAGCGCCCGATTCCCACAGGTTACCTACGAGCAGTACTTC.